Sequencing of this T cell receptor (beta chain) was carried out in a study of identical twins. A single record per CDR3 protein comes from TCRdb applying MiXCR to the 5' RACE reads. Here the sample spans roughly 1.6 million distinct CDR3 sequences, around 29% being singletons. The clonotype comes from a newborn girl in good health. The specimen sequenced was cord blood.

In DNA, the CDR3 is TGTGCCAGCAGGAAGACAGGGGTGACTAACTATGGCTACACCTTC. Translating gives CASRKTGVTNYGYTF. The chain uses TRBV6-1 and TRBJ1-2; 8 nucleotides line up with TRBD1. The length of the CDR3 is 15 residues. Per germline, CDR1 MNHNS and CDR2 SASEGT. Losses at the gene ends were 6 bases for V and 0 bases for J; bases not matched to a gene: 6.